The 18 T cell receptor beta chains below were found in one sample sequenced in a study of T cell responses to AZD1222 COVID-19 vaccine. The table came from immunoSEQ multiplex PCR; TCRdb's copy has only in-frame clones and leaves some out. In the table there are 170,000 or so clones, over 75% of which are singletons. The sample in question was peripheral blood, obtained on day 0 of AZD1222 vaccination. These receptors originate from an adult in good health.

The gene calls are TRBV5-1 and TRBJ2-2; D is perhaps TRBD1 or TRBD2 (6 bases each). The germline V gene encodes CDR1 SGHRS and CDR2 YFSETQ. CDR3 length: 19 amino acids. Trimming stripped 1 base from V and 3 bases from J, with 22 bases between. In DNA form, the CDR3 reads TGCGCCAGCAGCTTGAGAACAGGGCGGGGAAAGTGGGACACCGGGGAGCTGTTTTTT. Encoded protein: CASSLRTGRGKWDTGELFF.

This clone was detected a few times. The chain couples TRBV4-1 to TRBJ2-3; D is perhaps TRBD1 (5 bases). CDR3 length equals 15 residues. CDR1 MGHRA and CDR2 YSYEKL come from the germline V gene. Trimming removed 0 bases from V and 5 bases from J, with 12 bases in between. This CDR3 is CASSQESQTEDTQYF. Here the CDR3 DNA reads TGCGCCAGCAGCCAAGAGTCACAGACAGAAGATACGCAGTATTTT.

The genes are TRBV5-1 and TRBJ1-5; TRBD1 agrees at 7 bases. Unmatched junction bases numbered 11, after V lost 4 bases and J lost 7 bases. The CDR3 is 15 amino acids. Germline V CDR1 and CDR2: SGHRS, YFSETQ. Here the CDR3 reads CASSTGGTEGQPQHF. The DNA of the CDR3 is TGCGCCAGCAGCACGGGCGGGACAGAGGGACAGCCCCAGCATTTT.

This chain joins TRBV19 and TRBJ2-3; 8 bases agree with TRBD1. The CDR3 has 13 residues. V lost 10 bases and J lost 6; bases outside the gene matches: 9. The germline CDR1 and CDR2 sequences are LNHDA and SQIVND (reference sequence). CDR3 in amino acids: CAISMTGVDTQYF. DNA for the CDR3: TGTGCCATTTCCATGACAGGGGTGGATACGCAGTATTTT.

The rearrangement joins TRBV7-3 to TRBJ2-6; TRBD1 matches at 7 bases. Germline V CDR1 and CDR2: SGHTA, FQGTGA. V shed 4 bases, J shed 2 bases, and the junction held 2 bases outside the gene matches. The CDR3 has 15 amino acids. For the CDR3, the DNA is TGTGCCAGCAGCTCAGGGACAGCTGGGGCCAACGTCCTGACTTTC. Translation: CASSSGTAGANVLTF.

The rearrangement joins TRBV5-1 to TRBJ1-3, with D perhaps TRBD1 (5 bases). Deletions cut 0 bases from V and 0 bases from J, with 10 bases between. Germline CDR1 and CDR2: SGHRS and YFSETQ. CDR3 length: 16 amino acids. This CDR3 is CASSLVGQDSGNTIYF. CDR3 bases: TGCGCCAGCAGCTTGGTTGGACAAGACTCTGGAAACACCATATATTTT.

V gene TRBV19 combines with J gene TRBJ1-1; D possibly corresponds to TRBD1 (5 bases). With 7 bases removed from V and 0 bases from J, the gap between germline ends came to 12 bases. The CDR3 covers 14 residues. CDR1 is LNHDA, CDR2 SQIVND, per germline (reference sequence). The CDR3 DNA reads TGTGCCAGTACTTCCAGGGTCGTGAACACTGAAGCTTTCTTT. It specifies CASTSRVVNTEAFF.

This chain uses TRBV7-9 with TRBJ1-6, with D unclear. Per the germline V gene, CDR1 is SEHNR and CDR2 is FQNEAQ (reference sequence). Deletions cut 5 bases from V and 7 bases from J, with 9 bases between. This CDR3 spans 13 amino acids. CDR3 nucleotide sequence: TGTGCCAGCAGCCCCACGGTGAATTCACCCCTCCACTTT. Protein product: CASSPTVNSPLHF.

The CDR3 reads CATSRDLGQGLTDTQYF. CDR3 nucleotide sequence: TGTGCCACCAGCAGAGATTTGGGACAGGGTTTGACAGATACGCAGTATTTT. The genes are TRBV15 and TRBJ2-3; 9 bases match TRBD1. In germline, CDR1 is LNHNV, CDR2 YYDKDF (reference sequence). This CDR3 comprises 17 residues. V lost 0 bases to trimming and J lost 3 bases; unmatched junction nucleotides: 7. Using reference TRBV15 and TRBJ2-3 for the parts outside the CDR3, the full variable domain is DAMVIQNPRYQVTQFGKPVTLSCSQTLNHNVMYWYQQKSSQAPKLLFHYYDKDFNNEADTPDNFQSRRPNTSFCFLDIRSPGLGDTAMYLCATSRDLGQGLTDTQYFGPGTRLTVL.

CDR3 amino acids: CASSAGYNTEAFF. CDR3 nucleotides: TGTGCCAGTAGTGCAGGGTATAACACTGAAGCTTTCTTT. The rearrangement links TRBV19 to TRBJ1-1; possible D gene TRBD1, 5 bases. The CDR3 covers 13 residues. CDR1 LNHDA and CDR2 SQIVND come from the germline V gene (reference sequence). Trimming took 5 bases from V and 2 from J, leaving 9 bases between them. The whole variable domain, remainder taken from reference TRBV19 and TRBJ1-1, is DGGITQSPKYLFRKEGQNVTLSCEQNLNHDAMYWYRQDPGQGLRLIYYSQIVNDFQKGDIAEGYSVSREKKESFPLTVTSAQKNPTAFYLCASSAGYNTEAFFGQGTRLTVV.

The genes are TRBV7-9 and TRBJ1-4, with D uncertain. CDR1 is SEHNR and CDR2 is FQNEAQ in the germline V gene (reference sequence). V was pared by 5 bases and J by 8 bases, with 15 bases between. CDR3 length: 14 residues. Written as DNA, the CDR3 is TGTGCCAGCAGCCGACGTTCAGAAAGAGAAAAACTGTTTTTT. This sequence encodes CASSRRSEREKLFF.

The chain combines TRBV3-1 (or the pseudogene TRBV3-2) with TRBJ1-1; D remains ambiguous. Germline V gives CDR1 LGHDT, CDR2 YNNKEL (reference sequence). The V end was cut by 4 bases, the J end by 0 bases, with 9 bases between. This CDR3 is 14 amino acids long. The CDR3 sequence is CASSRATMNTEAFF. CDR3 in DNA: TGTGCCAGCAGCCGGGCCACAATGAACACTGAAGCTTTCTTT.

This sequence joins TRBV9 and TRBJ1-2; TRBD1 agrees at 7 bases. The CDR3 has 16 residues. J lost 0 bases, V lost 3 bases, and 8 bases had no gene match. Germline CDR1 SGDLS, CDR2 YYNGEE. CDR3 sequence reads: CASSGTAGQPNYGYTF. CDR3 DNA: TGTGCCAGCAGCGGGACAGCGGGACAGCCTAACTATGGCTACACCTTC.

The chain has TRBV5-1 and TRBJ2-7; unclear D gene. Germline V lookup: CDR1 SGHRS, CDR2 YFSETQ. The CDR3 covers 12 residues. V was pared by 1 base and J by 1 base, with 3 bases between. CDR3 region: CASSLPSYEQYF. The CDR3 nucleotides are TGCGCCAGCAGCTTGCCATCCTACGAGCAGTACTTC.

The chain links TRBV6-5 to TRBJ2-4, with 12 bases lining up with TRBD2. The CDR3 sequence is 15 residues long. The germline V gene encodes CDR1 MNHEY and CDR2 SVGAGI. The trim removed 10 bases at V and 4 bases at J, leaving 8 bases unmatched. The CDR3 protein is CATGGTSGGKNIQYF. DNA of the CDR3: TGTGCCACCGGGGGCACTAGCGGGGGGAAAAACATTCAGTACTTC.

The count of this clone is one. The rearrangement joins TRBV11-2 to TRBJ2-5; 8 nucleotides match TRBD1. The CDR3 runs 16 residues. Germline trimming cut 1 base from V and 5 bases from J; bases unmatched to any gene: 9. In germline, CDR1 is SGHAT, CDR2 FQNNGV. This chain's CDR3 is CASSLGGAGGRETQYF. Written as DNA, the CDR3 is TGTGCCAGCAGCTTAGGAGGGGCAGGGGGCAGGGAGACCCAGTACTTC.

The chain recombines TRBV6-5 with TRBJ2-5; 7 bases align to TRBD1. The CDR3 is 14 residues long. Germline-derived CDR1 and CDR2 are MNHEY and SVGAGI. Trimming at V came to 0 bases and at J to 5 bases, leaving 3 bases not matched to a gene. CDR3 in amino acids: CASSYSDRRETQYF. The CDR3 nucleotides are TGTGCCAGCAGTTACTCGGACAGGCGCGAGACCCAGTACTTC.

The V gene is TRBV6-5, the J gene TRBJ1-4; D may be TRBD1 (5 bases). V was clipped by 6 bases and J by 9 bases, with 20 bases between them. This CDR3 region has 15 residues. The germline V gene has CDR1 MNHEY and CDR2 SVGAGI. DNA for the CDR3: TGTGCCAGCAGCCACCCCGGGGCGCAGGGAAAAAAACTGTTTTTT. As protein: CASSHPGAQGKKLFF.